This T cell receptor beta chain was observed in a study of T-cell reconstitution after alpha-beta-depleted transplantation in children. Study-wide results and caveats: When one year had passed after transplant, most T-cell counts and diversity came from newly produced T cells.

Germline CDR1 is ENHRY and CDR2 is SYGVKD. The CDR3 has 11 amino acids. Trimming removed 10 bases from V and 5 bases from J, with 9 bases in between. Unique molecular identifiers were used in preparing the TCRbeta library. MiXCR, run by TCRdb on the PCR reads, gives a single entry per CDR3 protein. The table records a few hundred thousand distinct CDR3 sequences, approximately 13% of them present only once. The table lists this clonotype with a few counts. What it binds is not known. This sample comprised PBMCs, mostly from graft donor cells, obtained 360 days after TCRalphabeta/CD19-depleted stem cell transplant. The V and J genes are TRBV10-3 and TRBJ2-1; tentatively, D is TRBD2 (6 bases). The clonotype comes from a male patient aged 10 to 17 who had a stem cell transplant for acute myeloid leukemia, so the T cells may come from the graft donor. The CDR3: CATLADNEQFF. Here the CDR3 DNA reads TGTGCCACCTTAGCGGACAATGAGCAGTTCTTC.